One and the same sample provided the 3 T cell receptor beta chains below, sequenced in a study of blood T cells in healthy people across ages. A second roughly 6 to 11 cycle PCR used barcoded and J-beta primers. Via MiXCR, TCRdb re-called the 5' RACE reads, giving one row per CDR3 protein. The sample includes approximately 800,000 distinct CDR3 sequences, around 62% seen only once; the top ten take 28%. Sequenced sample: blood. The receptors derive from a man aged 25 to 40 in good health.

In its sample, this clonotype was seen a few times. The rearrangement links TRBV20-1 to TRBJ2-5; tentatively, D is TRBD1 (6 bases). CDR3 length equals 13 residues. In germline, CDR1 is DFQATT, CDR2 SNEGSKA (reference sequence). Deletions cut 3 bases from V and 3 bases from J, with 11 bases between. CDR3 amino acids: CSARGHTKETQYF. For the CDR3, the DNA is TGCAGTGCTAGGGGACACACTAAAGAGACCCAGTACTTC.

CDR3 protein: CASSEKARSSDNIYGYTF. The CDR3 nucleotides read TGTGCCAGCAGTGAAAAGGCTCGATCTTCGGACAATATCTATGGCTACACCTTC. This chain uses TRBV6-1 with TRBJ1-2, with D possibly TRBD1 on 5 matching bases. CDR3 length: 18 amino acids. Germline V lookup: CDR1 MNHNS, CDR2 SASEGT. V dropped 2 bases and J dropped 4 bases, with 23 bases sitting between them.

The chain employs TRBV29-1 and TRBJ2-4; 10 positions match TRBD2. The last part of the DNA fits TRBJ2-5 better; the J call may be wrong. In germline, CDR1 is SQVTM, CDR2 ANQGSEA. CDR3 length: 15 amino acids. Written as DNA, the CDR3 is TGCAGCGTTGAAGATCCAGCGGGGGGGCGGGAGACCCAGTACTTC. Translated: CSVEDPAGGRETQYF.